This T cell receptor beta chain was identified during a study of monozygotic twins with inflammatory bowel disease. Overall study findings and caveats: Among IBD patients, TCRbeta diversity (inverse Simpson) was lower than in healthy co-twins. The analysis yielded no support for one strong signal or clonotype associated with IBD. Telling different T cell subtypes apart from each other was not possible.

Germline V gene lookup returns CDR1 SGHNT and CDR2 YYREEE (reference sequence). The CDR3 contains 18 residues. Of note for this clonotype: As yet, its antigen is unknown.

TCRdb reanalyzed the 5' RACE reads and collapses them to one entry per CDR3 protein, without DNA. The sample yields approximately 150,000 distinct CDR3 sequences, of which the top ten take up about 8%. The V gene is TRBV5-4, the J gene TRBJ1-6. The sequencing input was blood. The TCR sequence derives from a human donor with ulcerative colitis or Crohn's disease, or a healthy co-twin of an affected twin (not recorded which). The CDR3 sequence: CASSLARGGESYNSPLHF.